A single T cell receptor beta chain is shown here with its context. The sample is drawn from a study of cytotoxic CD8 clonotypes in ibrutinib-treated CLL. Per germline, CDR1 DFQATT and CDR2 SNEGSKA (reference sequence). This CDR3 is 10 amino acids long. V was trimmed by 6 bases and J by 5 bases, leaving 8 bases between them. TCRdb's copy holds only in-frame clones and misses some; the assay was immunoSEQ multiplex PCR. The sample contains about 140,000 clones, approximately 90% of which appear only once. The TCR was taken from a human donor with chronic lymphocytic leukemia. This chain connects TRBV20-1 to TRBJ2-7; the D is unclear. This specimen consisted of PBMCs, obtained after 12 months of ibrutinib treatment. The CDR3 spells CSAAPHEQYF. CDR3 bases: TGCAGTGCCGCCCCCCACGAGCAGTACTTC.